The 31 T cell receptor beta chains in this list originate from one sample, sequenced in a study of CD8 T cells in ankylosing spondylitis (dated by TCRdb to about 2017). Overall study outcomes, separate from this receptor: Blood from ankylosing spondylitis patients appeared to be characterized by a TCR beta motif made up of eight highly homologous amino acid variants.

For these TCRs, the target antigens are not known. The library was built by means of 5' RACE. Instrument on record: Illumina HiSeq 2500. TCRdb trimmed the raw reads at Q25, called clones with MiXCR and kept productive beta chains. CDR3 protein duplicates are merged, each entry listing the most common genes and DNA. This sample has under 550,000 distinct CDR3 sequences in its table, and roughly 26% of those were observed once. The top ten hold 0.85% to 1% of the sample. Sequencing used blood, either unsorted or a sorted T cell fraction (not recorded which). The receptors stem from a male donor with ankylosing spondylitis.

V usage is TRBV2 and J usage is TRBJ2-2, with D unclear. The CDR3 contains 13 residues. V gave up 8 bases and J gave up 1 base, with 8 bases separating them. Looked up from germline, CDR1 is SNHLY and CDR2 is FYNNEI. The CDR3 DNA reads as TGTGCCAGCGACGCATGGAACACCGGGGAGCTGTTTTTT. Encoded protein: CASDAWNTGELFF. The full variable domain, rest sourced from reference TRBV2 and TRBJ2-2, is EPEVTQTPSHQVTQMGQEVILRCVPISNHLYFYWYRQILGQKVEFLVSFYNNEISEKSEIFDDQFSVERPDGSNFTLKIRSTKLEDSAMYFCASDAWNTGELFFGEGSRLTVL.

This clonotype was seen only a few times. The V and J genes are TRBV12-3 or TRBV12-4 and TRBJ1-6; D is unresolved. Trimming removed 7 bases at V and 6 bases at J, with 7 bases between. This CDR3 spans 12 amino acids. The CDR3 region has the DNA TGTGCCAGCAAGAGGAGTAATTCACCCCTCCACTTT. Translated, it gives CASKRSNSPLHF.

This clonotype was seen a handful of times. The V and J genes are TRBV11-2 and TRBJ2-5, with D tentatively TRBD1 (5 bases). V shed 3 bases and J shed 5 bases, with 10 bases lying between them. This CDR3 has 13 residues. Germline assignment: CDR1 SGHAT and CDR2 FQNNGV. CDR3 DNA: TGTGCCAGCAGCTTCGGACAAAGGGAGACCCAGTACTTC. This translates into CASSFGQRETQYF.

The CDR3 region is CASSQGLAGGNEQFF. DNA for the CDR3: TGTGCCAGCAGCCAGGGACTAGCGGGGGGAAATGAGCAGTTCTTC. The gene calls are TRBV3-1 and TRBJ2-1; 15 nucleotides line up with TRBD2. Germline trimming cut 3 bases from V and 7 bases from J; bases unmatched to any gene: 1. Per the germline V gene, CDR1 is LGHDT and CDR2 is YNNKEL (reference sequence). The CDR3 covers 15 residues.

The V and J genes are TRBV7-9 and TRBJ2-3; 9 nucleotides align to TRBD2. The germline gives CDR1 SEHNR, CDR2 FQNEAQ (reference sequence). The CDR3 sequence is 16 residues long. Trimming removed 5 bases from V and 0 bases from J; junction bases left unmatched: 6. DNA for the CDR3: TGTGCCAGCAGCCGACTAGCGGCTGCTAGCACAGATACGCAGTATTTT. It is translated as CASSRLAAASTDTQYF.

CDR3 in amino acids: CASSLKQGGTEAFF. CDR3 bases: TGCGCCAGCAGCTTGAAACAGGGTGGCACTGAAGCTTTCTTT. This chain connects TRBV5-1 to TRBJ1-1, with D perhaps TRBD1 (6 bases). Trimming took 1 base from V and 4 from J, leaving 11 bases between them. Germline V gene lookup returns CDR1 SGHRS and CDR2 YFSETQ. This CDR3 is built from 14 residues.

This clonotype occurred a few times. The chain uses TRBV7-9 and TRBJ1-5, with TRBD1 as a possible D gene (5 bases). The CDR3 runs to 14 residues. V was clipped by 5 bases and J by 7 bases, with 15 bases between them. CDR1 and CDR2 from the germline V gene are SEHNR and FQNEAQ (reference sequence). In DNA, the CDR3 is TGTGCCAGCAGCGAGGGAGGGGACGGACAGCCCCAGCATTTT. Its translation is CASSEGGDGQPQHF.

V gene TRBV20-1 combines with J gene TRBJ2-3; no definite D call. This CDR3 has 12 amino acids. Between the trimmed V and J ends, which lost 3 bases and 2 bases, there was a span of 6 bases. Per the germline V gene, CDR1 is DFQATT and CDR2 is SNEGSKA (reference sequence). CDR3 residues: CSASQITDTQYF. CDR3 nucleotide sequence: TGCAGTGCTAGTCAGATCACAGATACGCAGTATTTT.

This sequence joins TRBV4-2 and TRBJ2-2, with D tentatively TRBD1 or TRBD2 (5 bases each). Germline assignment: CDR1 LGHNA and CDR2 YNFKEQ. V lost 1 base, J lost 5 bases, and 14 bases lay in between. The CDR3 has 16 amino acids. DNA for the CDR3: TGTGCCAGCAGCCAAGTATTAGGGGAGTCGACCGGGGAGCTGTTTTTT. Amino acids: CASSQVLGESTGELFF.

J is TRBJ2-7 and V is TRBV20-1; D tentatively fits TRBD1 or TRBD2 (5 bases each). The CDR3 runs to 14 residues. Germline V gives CDR1 DFQATT, CDR2 SNEGSKA (reference sequence). V shed 3 bases and J shed 7 bases, with 19 bases lying between them. CDR3 in DNA: TGCAGTGCTAGTCGGGGACCCTCGATGGCGGAGCAGTACTTC. Translating gives CSASRGPSMAEQYF.

This clonotype was observed a few times. In DNA form, the CDR3 reads TGTGCCAGCAGTTACCTCCCGGGAGAAGGCGAGCAGTACGTC. Translation gives CASSYLPGEGEQYV. V gene TRBV6-5 combines with J gene TRBJ2-7; a weak D match, TRBD2 (6 bases). This CDR3 region has 14 residues. V lost 2 bases and J lost 6, with 14 bases in between. The germline gives CDR1 MNHEY, CDR2 SVGAGI.

The chain uses TRBV20-1 and TRBJ2-5, with D possibly being TRBD2 (5 bases). Germline CDR1 reads DFQATT; CDR2 reads SNEGSKA (reference sequence). The ends were cut back, 0 bases at V and 0 bases at J, with 11 bases in the middle. The CDR3 loop spans 15 amino acids. The CDR3: CSARDLQRDQETQYF. DNA for the CDR3: TGCAGTGCTAGAGATCTGCAGAGGGACCAAGAGACCCAGTACTTC.

This chain joins TRBV5-5 and TRBJ1-2; D gene ambiguous. Between the trimmed V and J ends, which lost 4 bases and 9 bases, there was a span of 13 bases. CDR3 length: 12 residues. CDR1 is SGHKS and CDR2 is YYEKEE in the germline V gene (reference sequence). This CDR3 is CASSPGVGCYTF. The CDR3 bases are TGTGCCAGCAGCCCCGGGGTCGGCTGCTACACCTTC.

The gene calls are TRBV20-1 and TRBJ2-3; 7 bases are a match to TRBD2. Germline CDR1 is DFQATT and CDR2 is SNEGSKA (reference sequence). V gave up 5 bases and J gave up 2 bases; unmatched junction bases: 7. This CDR3 spans 14 amino acids. CDR3 protein: CSAASGGPTDTQYF. CDR3 in DNA: TGCAGTGCTGCTTCGGGAGGCCCCACAGATACGCAGTATTTT.

The chain is built from TRBV15 and TRBJ2-7, with 8 bases aligning to TRBD2. CDR3 length: 14 amino acids. Trimming removed 1 base from V and 2 bases from J; junction bases left unmatched: 1. From germline, CDR1 is LNHNV and CDR2 YYDKDF (reference sequence). The CDR3 sequence: CATSRAGGTYEQYF. DNA of the CDR3: TGTGCCACCAGCAGAGCGGGGGGGACCTACGAGCAGTACTTC.

There are many counts of this clonotype. The chain combines TRBV12-3 or TRBV12-4 with TRBJ2-1; D is possibly TRBD1 (5 bases). CDR3 length: 16 residues. V shed 3 bases and J shed 4 bases, with 16 bases lying between them. The DNA for the CDR3 is TGTGCCAGCAGTTTGGGGCTCGGGTCCCATTACAATGAGCAGTTCTTC. It codes for CASSLGLGSHYNEQFF.

The V call is TRBV5-1, the J call TRBJ2-2; TRBD2 agrees at 9 bases. Germline loops: CDR1 SGHRS, CDR2 YFSETQ. CDR3 length: 15 amino acids. V dropped 2 bases and J dropped 8; count of bases not matched to a gene: 7. The CDR3 coding sequence is TGCGCCAGCAGCTTCCTAGCGGGGTTGTCTGGGGAGCTGTTTTTT. It codes for CASSFLAGLSGELFF. Drawing the rest from reference TRBV5-1 and TRBJ2-2, the complete variable domain is KAGVTQTPRYLIKTRGQQVTLSCSPISGHRSVSWYQQTPGQGLQFLFEYFSETQRNKGNFPGRFSGRQFSNSRSEMNVSTLELGDSALYLCASSFLAGLSGELFFGEGSRLTVL.

The J gene is TRBJ2-7, the V gene TRBV2; 7 bases map to TRBD2. Looked up from germline, CDR1 is SNHLY and CDR2 is FYNNEI. This CDR3 is 16 amino acids long. After removal of 6 bases from V and 3 bases from J, the junction contained 14 bases not matched to a gene. CDR3 loop: CASSKPPGTTNYEQYV. CDR3 bases: TGTGCCAGCAGCAAGCCCCCCGGGACTACGAACTACGAGCAGTACGTC.

This clonotype was found many times. V and J are TRBV12-3 or TRBV12-4 and TRBJ1-2; a possible D gene is TRBD1 (5 bases). V lost 3 bases and J lost 7, with 12 bases in between. The CDR3 extends over 13 amino acids. CDR3 nucleotide sequence: TGTGCCAGCAGTTTCGACAGCGCTAGTGGCTACACCTTC. It translates to CASSFDSASGYTF.

The V call is TRBV28, the J call TRBJ2-1; D is possibly TRBD2 (6 bases). This CDR3 has 17 amino acids. The V gene's germline CDR1 is MDHEN and CDR2 SYDVKM. The germline V and J ends were trimmed by 7 bases and 5 bases, with 24 bases remaining between them. CDR3 nucleotide sequence: TGTGCCAGCACCACAAGCCTAGCGCGCCTCCCAAACAATGAGCAGTTCTTC. This translates into CASTTSLARLPNNEQFF.

J is TRBJ2-5 and V is TRBV20-1, with D possibly matching TRBD2 (6 bases). CDR1 is DFQATT, CDR2 SNEGSKA, per germline (reference sequence). The CDR3 has 15 residues. Trimming took 1 base from V and 5 from J, leaving 17 bases between them. In nucleotides, the CDR3 is TGCAGTGCTAGAGGGAGGGCGGCGTATTTGGAGACCCAGTACTTC. Translated: CSARGRAAYLETQYF.

The rearrangement joins TRBV10-3 to TRBJ2-5, with 11 bases that match TRBD2. The junction had 11 bases not matched to a gene; V was cut back by 6 bases and J by 5 bases. Germline CDR1 reads ENHRY; CDR2 reads SYGVKD. The CDR3 is made up of 16 amino acids. The CDR3 nucleotides read TGTGCCATCAGCTCGACTAGCGGGGTGGGTTATGAGACCCAGTACTTC. Encoded protein: CAISSTSGVGYETQYF.

V gene TRBV6-2 or TRBV6-3 combines with J gene TRBJ2-3, with 8 positions matching TRBD2. J lost 10 bases, V lost 5 bases, and 11 bases had no gene match. The length of the CDR3 is 14 residues. The germline V gene encodes CDR1 MNHEY and CDR2 SVGEGT. The chain's CDR3 is CASSNPGTSEAQYF. CDR3 DNA sequence: TGTGCCAGCAGTAATCCCGGGACTAGTGAAGCGCAGTATTTT.

CDR3 in DNA: TGCGCCAGCAGCCCCCATCGGGCACAGCAAGAGACCCAGTACTTC. It is translated as CASSPHRAQQETQYF. The chain is built from TRBV5-1 and TRBJ2-5; no clear D. Germline V gene sequence: CDR1 SGHRS, CDR2 YFSETQ. Trimming left V 4 bases short and J 2 bases short, with 15 bases between. The CDR3 contains 15 residues.

The genes are TRBV5-6 and TRBJ2-1, with D unclear. This CDR3 is built from 14 residues. The V gene's germline CDR1 is SGHDT and CDR2 YYEEEE. Trimming pared 0 bases from V and 7 bases from J, leaving 11 bases between. The chain's CDR3 is CASSLGLVGNEQFF. DNA for the CDR3: TGTGCCAGCAGCTTGGGTTTGGTGGGGAATGAGCAGTTCTTC.

In its sample, this clonotype was seen a few times. The V and J genes are TRBV7-2 and TRBJ2-7; 13 positions match TRBD2. With 8 bases clipped from V and 5 bases from J, the junction kept 6 bases outside the gene matches. The germline CDR1 and CDR2 sequences are SGHTA and FQGNSA. The CDR3 loop spans 14 amino acids. This CDR3 reads CASLRTSGSHEQYF. CDR3 bases: TGTGCCAGCCTGAGGACTAGCGGGAGCCACGAGCAGTACTTC. The variable domain in full, with the rest retrieved from reference TRBV7-2 and TRBJ2-7, is GAGVSQSPSNKVTEKGKDVELRCDPISGHTALYWYRQSLGQGLEFLIYFQGNSAPDKSGLPSDRFSAERTGGSVSTLTIQRTQQEDSAVYLCASLRTSGSHEQYFGPGTRLTVT.

DNA of the CDR3: TGCGCCAGCAGCCCCCGATTGAACAATGAGCAGTTCTTC. Translation gives CASSPRLNNEQFF. J is TRBJ2-1 and V is TRBV5-1; D unresolved. Germline CDR1 SGHRS, CDR2 YFSETQ. V was cut by 4 bases and J by 5 bases, with 10 bases left in between. The CDR3 contains 13 residues. Full variable domain (missing parts from reference TRBV5-1 and TRBJ2-1): KAGVTQTPRYLIKTRGQQVTLSCSPISGHRSVSWYQQTPGQGLQFLFEYFSETQRNKGNFPGRFSGRQFSNSRSEMNVSTLELGDSALYLCASSPRLNNEQFFGPGTRLTVL.

The rearrangement joins TRBV20-1 to TRBJ1-6; 10 bases line up with TRBD1. Germline lookup yields CDR1 DFQATT and CDR2 SNEGSKA (reference sequence). Trimming cost V 4 bases and J 8 bases; bases outside gene matches: 5. The CDR3 sequence is 14 residues long. In DNA form, the CDR3 reads TGCAGTGCTATAACCGGGACAGGGGATTCACCCCTCCACTTT. Amino acid sequence: CSAITGTGDSPLHF.

V and J are TRBV5-1 and TRBJ1-2; D is unresolved. Trimming removed 1 base at V and 6 bases at J, with 10 bases between. CDR1 and CDR2 (germline): SGHRS, YFSETQ. The CDR3 consists of 13 residues. The CDR3 DNA follows: TGCGCCAGCAGCTTGATTCCGGGAGATGGCTACACCTTC. Its protein is CASSLIPGDGYTF. Complete variable domain (other parts from reference TRBV5-1 and TRBJ1-2): KAGVTQTPRYLIKTRGQQVTLSCSPISGHRSVSWYQQTPGQGLQFLFEYFSETQRNKGNFPGRFSGRQFSNSRSEMNVSTLELGDSALYLCASSLIPGDGYTFGSGTRLTVV.

The rearrangement links TRBV6-1 to TRBJ1-5; a weak D match, TRBD1 (5 bases). CDR1 and CDR2 from the germline V gene are MNHNS and SASEGT. The CDR3 loop spans 15 amino acids. V lost 4 bases and J 2 bases, leaving 12 bases between the germline ends. The CDR3 protein is CASSGGALGNQPQHF. The CDR3 DNA sequence: TGTGCCAGCAGTGGCGGGGCTCTCGGCAATCAGCCCCAGCATTTT.

The chain joins TRBV20-1 to TRBJ2-6; the D call may be TRBD1 or TRBD2 (5 bases each). CDR3 length: 15 residues. Germline-derived CDR1 and CDR2 are DFQATT and SNEGSKA (reference sequence). The V and J ends lost 1 base and 3 bases respectively, with 10 bases between them. In DNA form, the CDR3 reads TGCAGTGCTAGAGCCCCAGGGAGTGGGGCCAACGTCCTGACTTTC. It yields the protein CSARAPGSGANVLTF.